This TCR beta chain was sequenced during a study of T cells after yellow fever vaccination. Whole-study context: SMART-Seq v4 Ultra Low Input served to prepare low-cell-number fractions.

Study-wide results and caveats: Some clonotypes were seen in both the CD4 and the CD8 compartments. These made up a small share and likely arose from convergent recombination. Though weaker, the secondary response peaked faster, on day 5 versus 15. Most clones from primary vaccination resurfaced after the booster (under 97% CD4, over 85% CD8).

Germline V lookup: CDR1 KGHSY, CDR2 FQNENV. Germline trimming cut 0 bases from V and 2 bases from J; bases unmatched to any gene: 3. The CDR3 covers 15 residues. With respect to this clonotype: The target antigen is unknown.

MiXCR, run by TCRdb on the 5' RACE reads, gives a single entry per CDR3 protein. The repertoire includes 600,000 to 750,000 distinct CDR3 sequences, 9% to 15% of them detected once, and about 16% sits in the top ten. The sequence came from a man aged 25-45 years who received the YFV17D yellow fever vaccine. The V and J genes are TRBV16 and TRBJ1-2, with 7 bases aligning to TRBD1. The material was PBMCs, obtained on the day of the yellow fever booster vaccination. In DNA form, the CDR3 reads TGTGCCAGCAGCCAATCGCGCAGGGGGAACTATGGCTACACCTTC. Translation: CASSQSRRGNYGYTF.